This entry lists 25 T cell receptor beta chains sequenced from one sample in a study of Ad26.COV2.S vaccination and SARS-CoV-2 variants. Sample treatment: approximately 18 received Ad26.COV2.S at low or high dose, single or two shots; 5 received placebo; per-sample allocation not given. The samples were gathered on day 63 after the first injection of vaccine or placebo. Sequencing was performed with immunoSEQ multiplex PCR; in TCRdb, only in-frame clones are kept and a portion is missing. This sample has 350,000 to 500,000 clones, with around 91% found just once. This specimen was peripheral blood, taken in a trial of Ad26.COV2.S vaccine versus placebo. Receptors originate from a person aged 18-60 years who received the Ad26.COV2.S COVID-19 vaccine or a placebo.

The V call is TRBV7-9, the J call TRBJ1-1; D gene ambiguous. CDR3 length: 14 amino acids. V dropped 1 base and J dropped 8 bases, with 14 bases sitting between them. The germline V gene encodes CDR1 SEHNR and CDR2 FQNEAQ (reference sequence). In nucleotides, the CDR3 is TGTGCCAGCAGCTTAGTCCCCGGAGCCGAAGAAGCTTTCTTT. Amino acids: CASSLVPGAEEAFF.

The V and J genes are TRBV27 and TRBJ1-1, with 7 nucleotides matching TRBD1. The CDR3 is made up of 15 amino acids. With V trimmed by 5 bases and J by 1 base, 7 bases remained unmatched. Germline CDR1 is MNHEY and CDR2 is SMNVEV (reference sequence). CDR3 sequence (DNA): TGTGCCAGCAGTCGACGTCGACAGGGGAACACTGAAGCTTTCTTT. It translates to CASSRRRQGNTEAFF.

This rearrangement joins TRBV28 to TRBJ1-1, with a tentative D call TRBD1 (6 bases). Germline loops: CDR1 MDHEN, CDR2 SYDVKM. The CDR3 totals 12 residues. V lost 1 base to trimming and J lost 8 bases, with 8 bases between them. In nucleotides, the CDR3 is TGTGCCAGCAGTTTATCGGGACAAGAAGCTTTCTTT. This translates into CASSLSGQEAFF.

Written as DNA, the CDR3 is TGCGCCAGCAGCTCCCGGGACGGGGGGATTTACGAGCAGTACTTC. Translation: CASSSRDGGIYEQYF. The chain uses TRBV5-1 and TRBJ2-7, with 7 bases that match TRBD2. CDR1 and CDR2 from the germline V gene are SGHRS and YFSETQ. J gave up 4 bases and V 3 bases, and 10 bases lay outside the gene matches. The CDR3 length is 15 residues.

The chain uses TRBV6-4 and TRBJ2-6; D call uncertain. From germline, CDR1 is MRHNA and CDR2 SNTAGT. The CDR3 is 17 residues long. Between the trimmed V and J ends, which lost 3 bases and 0 bases, there was a span of 12 bases. The CDR3 region has the DNA TGTGCCAGCAGTGATGGCAGCCTGAACTCTGGGGCCAACGTCCTGACTTTC. Its protein product is CASSDGSLNSGANVLTF.

The chain links TRBV6-5 to TRBJ2-4, with TRBD2 as a possible D gene (6 bases). The V end lost 2 bases, the J end lost 9 bases, and 17 bases lay between the germline ends. Germline V gene sequence: CDR1 MNHEY, CDR2 SVGAGI. CDR3 length: 15 residues. CDR3 region: CASSYGGGPLGIQYF. In nucleotides, the CDR3 is TGTGCCAGCAGTTACGGGGGAGGACCGCTTGGCATTCAGTACTTC.

V usage is TRBV10-3 and J usage is TRBJ1-1; 9 nucleotides agree with TRBD1. CDR1 and CDR2 (germline): ENHRY, SYGVKD. With 1 base clipped from V and 3 bases from J, the junction kept 15 bases outside the gene matches. This CDR3 has 19 residues. The CDR3 region has the DNA TGTGCCATCAGTGAGTTCGCGGGACAGGGTTTTTCTTCGGACACTGAAGCTTTCTTT. This codes for CAISEFAGQGFSSDTEAFF.

In this sample, this clone turned up a few times. The chain employs TRBV7-2 and TRBJ1-5; 8 bases agree with TRBD1. CDR3 length: 16 residues. The J segment lost 0 bases and the V segment lost 5 bases, leaving 6 bases of the junction unmatched. Germline V CDR1 and CDR2: SGHTA, FQGNSA. The CDR3 DNA reads TGTGCCAGCAGCCCAGGGGGCTATTATAGCAATCAGCCCCAGCATTTT. This gives the protein CASSPGGYYSNQPQHF.

The J gene is TRBJ2-5, the V gene TRBV18; D gene ambiguous. Germline V gene data show CDR1 as KGHSH and CDR2 as LQKENI. The CDR3 length is 15 residues. Deletions cut 5 bases from V and 5 bases from J, with 18 bases between. The CDR3 coding sequence is TGTGCCAGCTCAGTCCTGGGTCCCGGTATGGAGACCCAGTACTTC. It is translated as CASSVLGPGMETQYF.

The rearrangement uses TRBV4-3 and TRBJ1-3; D may be TRBD1 (5 bases). Trimming removed 0 bases from V and 6 bases from J, with 18 bases in between. Germline V gene sequence: CDR1 LGHNA, CDR2 YSLEER. This CDR3 region has 17 residues. The CDR3 loop reads CASSQDVGARAENTIYF. The CDR3 region has the DNA TGCGCCAGCAGCCAAGATGTTGGGGCCAGGGCCGAAAACACCATATATTTT.

This CDR3 is CASSLVSSGSYEQFF. The CDR3 nucleotides read TGTGCCAGCAGCTTAGTGAGTAGCGGGAGTTATGAGCAGTTCTTC. The chain employs TRBV11-2 and TRBJ2-1; the match to TRBD2 covers 9 bases. Germline loops: CDR1 SGHAT, CDR2 FQNNGV. The CDR3 length is 15 residues. The V gene end was trimmed by 1 base and the J gene end by 8 bases; junction bases not matched to a gene: 6.

The chain joins TRBV6-5 to TRBJ2-7, with a tentative D call TRBD1 (6 bases). Germline lookup yields CDR1 MNHEY and CDR2 SVGAGI. Trimming took off 0 bases at V and 5 bases at J, with 14 bases between the two ends. CDR3 length: 15 residues. The CDR3 sequence: CASSYSTQGANEQYF. CDR3 sequence (DNA): TGTGCCAGCAGTTACTCGACACAGGGAGCGAACGAGCAGTACTTC.

This clone was seen only once. This chain uses TRBV19 with TRBJ1-2; D is unclear. Germline V lookup: CDR1 LNHDA, CDR2 SQIVND (reference sequence). The CDR3 runs 15 residues. The V end was cut by 7 bases, the J end by 5 bases, with 20 bases between. CDR3 residues: CASIPNPTGRYGYTF. The CDR3 DNA reads TGTGCCAGTATTCCAAACCCGACGGGGAGGTATGGCTACACCTTC.

V is TRBV28 and J is TRBJ2-5, with TRBD1 matching 9 bases. The CDR3 loop spans 14 amino acids. Germline values: CDR1 MDHEN, CDR2 SYDVKM. V shed 5 bases, J shed 4 bases, and the junction held 5 bases outside the gene matches. CDR3 sequence: CASSPDRGGETQYF. As DNA, the CDR3 is TGTGCCAGCAGTCCGGACAGGGGAGGAGAGACCCAGTACTTC.

The rearrangement joins TRBV12-3 or TRBV12-4 to TRBJ2-7; TRBD1 matches at 7 bases. Trimming removed 5 bases from V and 3 bases from J; junction bases left unmatched: 4. CDR3 length: 13 amino acids. Here the CDR3 reads CASSRDSIYEQYF. The CDR3 DNA reads as TGTGCCAGCAGTCGGGACAGCATCTACGAGCAGTACTTC.

DNA of the CDR3: TGCGCCAGCAGCTTGGTAGGACAGGGGGCGGGAGAGCAGTACTTC. Translation gives CASSLVGQGAGEQYF. The chain combines TRBV5-1 with TRBJ2-7; 11 bases map to TRBD1. Per the germline V gene, CDR1 is SGHRS and CDR2 is YFSETQ. The CDR3 loop spans 15 amino acids. Trimming cost V 0 bases and J 7 bases; bases outside gene matches: 6.

The genes are TRBV12-3 or TRBV12-4 and TRBJ2-5, with a tentative D call TRBD1 (5 bases). The length of the CDR3 is 13 residues. The V end lost 3 bases, the J end lost 7 bases, and 12 bases lay between the germline ends. For the CDR3, the DNA is TGTGCCAGCAGTTTGGACACTTCGGGGACCCAGTACTTC. The encoded protein is CASSLDTSGTQYF.

The chain employs TRBV3-1 (or the pseudogene TRBV3-2) and TRBJ1-6, with no clear D. There are 16 residues in the CDR3. Per the germline V gene, CDR1 is LGHDT and CDR2 is YNNKEL (reference sequence). Trimming removed 1 base from V and 7 bases from J, with 14 bases in between. The CDR3 bases are TGTGCCAGCAGCCAAGCTGGGCACCTAGGGAATTCACCCCTCCACTTT. This translates into CASSQAGHLGNSPLHF.

The chain carries TRBV5-1 and TRBJ2-3; no reliable D call. V shed 3 bases and J shed 3 bases, with 8 bases lying between them. Germline assignment: CDR1 SGHRS and CDR2 YFSETQ. This CDR3 spans 13 amino acids. In nucleotides, the CDR3 is TGCGCCAGCAGCTGGGGTTCTACAGATACGCAGTATTTT. Amino acids: CASSWGSTDTQYF.

The sample holds one count of this clone. The chain recombines TRBV28 with TRBJ2-7; 8 bases agree with TRBD1. The CDR3 has 13 residues. The V gene end was trimmed by 4 bases and the J gene end by 4 bases; junction bases not matched to a gene: 3. Germline V lookup: CDR1 MDHEN, CDR2 SYDVKM. CDR3 sequence reads: CASSSGTGYEQYF. In nucleotides, the CDR3 is TGTGCCAGCAGTTCCGGGACAGGATACGAGCAGTACTTC.

The chain couples TRBV4-2 to TRBJ2-5, with 11 bases aligning to TRBD2. V trimming: 4 bases; J trimming: 2 bases; junction bases outside the gene matches: 3. CDR3 size: 15 residues. CDR1 and CDR2 from the germline V gene are LGHNA and YNFKEQ. CDR3 nucleotide sequence: TGTGCCAGCAGCCGACTAGCGGGACGACAAGAGACCCAGTACTTC. Translation gives CASSRLAGRQETQYF.

Regarding this clone: In the same sample, other DNA sequences code for this CDR3. This sequence joins TRBV2 and TRBJ2-7; 13 bases map to TRBD2. The length of the CDR3 is 15 residues. Germline values: CDR1 SNHLY, CDR2 FYNNEI. V shed 5 bases, J shed 4 bases, and the junction held 5 bases outside the gene matches. The CDR3 region is CASSSLAGGPYEQYF. The CDR3 DNA is TGTGCCAGCAGTTCACTAGCGGGAGGGCCTTACGAGCAGTACTTC.

This chain connects TRBV3-1 (or the pseudogene TRBV3-2) to TRBJ2-5; TRBD2 agrees at 8 bases. Germline assignment: CDR1 LGHDT and CDR2 YNNKEL (reference sequence). V was clipped by 4 bases and J by 4 bases; unmatched bases: 5. The CDR3 is 14 amino acids. The DNA for the CDR3 is TGTGCCAGCAGCCCGTTTACTAGCGGAGAGACCCAGTACTTC. Its protein is CASSPFTSGETQYF.

In this sample, this clone turned up a few times. The J gene is TRBJ2-1, the V gene TRBV18; D unclear. V lost 3 bases, J lost 2 bases, and 8 bases lay in between. This CDR3 is built from 14 residues. Germline CDR1 reads KGHSH; CDR2 reads LQKENI. In DNA form, the CDR3 reads TGTGCCAGCTCACCGACGGGTCCCTACAATGAGCAGTTCTTC. This translates into CASSPTGPYNEQFF.

This clone was observed once. This sequence joins TRBV5-1 and TRBJ1-4; perhaps TRBD1 as D (6 bases). The CDR3 contains 14 residues. The V gene lost 3 bases and the J gene lost 3 bases, with 9 bases spanning the gap. Germline CDR1 is SGHRS and CDR2 is YFSETQ. CDR3 bases: TGCGCCAGCAGCTCAGGGGATGCTAATGAAAAACTGTTTTTT. It encodes CASSSGDANEKLFF.